This TCR beta chain was recovered during a study of shared clonotypes between healthy human individuals. Measured with immunoSEQ multiplex PCR; TCRdb has only the in-frame clones, and not every one. Of under 1,100,000 clones in the sample, about 84% were seen once. This TCR was recovered from a man between 18 and 29 years old in good health. Some clones in this sample may be carry-over from other donors' samples. The material sequenced was memory CD4+ T cells from PBMCs. The subset is: CD45RA-negative fraction.

CDR3 sequence (DNA): TGTGCCAGTAGTATCGGACAGTTGCTCGCTCAGCCCCAGCATTTT. Translation: CASSIGQLLAQPQHF. The chain joins TRBV19 to TRBJ1-5; D possibly corresponds to TRBD1 (6 bases). V lost 3 bases, J lost 6 bases, and 15 bases lay in between. Looked up from germline, CDR1 is LNHDA and CDR2 is SQIVND (reference sequence). CDR3 length: 15 amino acids.